This T cell receptor (beta chain) was captured in a study of blood T cell repertoires in COVID-19. Study summary: Some COVID-19 samples were acute and others convalescent; all came from the United States, Italy and Spain. The analysed material was cDNA or gDNA that came from T cells, B-cell-depleted T cells, or PBMCs.

In the original workflow: Estimates of nucleated cell counts were drawn from the amplification of reference gene primers. Sequencing was performed with immunoSEQ multiplex PCR; in TCRdb, only in-frame clones are kept and a portion is missing. V, J and clone size are taken as reported in that table, and D and trimming were inferred from the DNA itself. This repertoire shows 89,000 or so clones, about 82% found once; its top ten account for roughly 8%. This CDR3 has 13 residues. Trimming pared 5 bases from V and 2 bases from J, leaving 9 bases between. Germline V gives CDR1 LGHDT, CDR2 YNNKEL (reference sequence).

Sequencing was carried out using peripheral blood. The chain carries TRBV3-1 (or the pseudogene TRBV3-2) and TRBJ1-1, with D uncertain. The TCR originated in a man aged 45-65 years with active COVID-19. This CDR3 reads CASSARVNTEAFF. The CDR3 DNA sequence: TGTGCCAGCAGCGCCCGGGTCAACACTGAAGCTTTCTTT.